This T cell receptor beta chain was captured by sequencing in a study of blood T cell repertoires in COVID-19. Overall study context: Acute-phase and convalescent COVID-19 samples originated in the United States, Italy and Spain.

This clone occurred once. In the original processing: Using reference gene primer amplification, nucleated cell counts were estimated. Some clones are missing from TCRdb's copy, which holds only in-frame ones; the method was immunoSEQ multiplex PCR. V, J and clone size are those of that table, while D and trimming were read from the DNA. Of hundreds of thousands of clones in the sample, around nine tenths are singletons; the top ten hold roughly 3.4%. The V and J ends lost 2 bases and 1 base respectively, with 11 bases between them. The CDR3 extends over 14 amino acids. The V gene's germline CDR1 is GTSNPN and CDR2 SVGIG (reference sequence).

The rearrangement joins TRBV30 to TRBJ1-1; D is perhaps TRBD1 (6 bases). Sequencing input: peripheral blood. This sequence originates from a woman aged 18-35 years who had recovered from COVID-19. The CDR3 DNA sequence: TGTGCCTGGAGTCCGGACAGCACGAACACTGAAGCTTTCTTT. This gives the protein CAWSPDSTNTEAFF.